Each of the 9 T cell receptor beta chains below was sequenced from the same sample in a study of response to subunit inactivated influenza vaccine (dated by TCRdb to the late 2010s). Library method: RT-PCR. The data were produced on an Illumina HiSeq 2500. TCRdb reprocessed the public reads (quality trimming at Q25 with fastp, clone calling with MiXCR) and kept in-frame beta chains. Each record represents a unique CDR3 protein, reported with the most common genes and DNA among its rows. A total of 490,000 or so distinct CDR3 sequences appear in this sample, 7.6% of them only once. Of the sample, roughly 13% is held by the ten largest clones. The sample here was PBMCs from blood, taken around 25 months after vaccination. The receptors shown here come from a man between 50 and 69 years old who received an inactivated influenza vaccine. Donor details come from another sample of the same person, matched by shared clones.

A few counts support this clonotype. This chain connects TRBV11-2 to TRBJ2-7; D is perhaps TRBD2 (7 bases). Germline loops: CDR1 SGHAT, CDR2 FQNNGV. Trimming left V 6 bases short and J 5 bases short, with 14 bases between. The CDR3 is 13 residues long. The CDR3 loop is CASRPRGGNEQYF. Written as DNA, the CDR3 is TGTGCCAGCAGGCCTAGGGGGGGAAACGAGCAGTACTTC.

This clonotype came up once. The chain couples TRBV5-1 to TRBJ1-1, with unresolved D. V was trimmed by 4 bases and J by 5 bases, leaving 21 bases between them. The germline CDR1 and CDR2 sequences are SGHRS and YFSETQ. CDR3 length: 16 amino acids. The CDR3, as DNA: TGCGCCAGCAGCCCCGGGCCACAAAGAAGGTGGACTGAAGCTTTCTTT. It yields the protein CASSPGPQRRWTEAFF.

This clonotype showed up many times. V is TRBV28 and J is TRBJ2-7; D is perhaps TRBD2 (5 bases). V shed 6 bases and J shed 1 base, with 10 bases lying between them. CDR3 size: 13 residues. Germline CDR1 reads MDHEN; CDR2 reads SYDVKM. The CDR3 nucleotides are TGTGCCAGCAGCCCTACTAGTTCCTACGAGCAGTACTTC. Translation: CASSPTSSYEQYF.

This clonotype showed up many times. The chain carries TRBV12-3 or TRBV12-4 and TRBJ2-3, with 11 bases identical to TRBD2. This CDR3 spans 16 amino acids. Trimming at V came to 5 bases and at J to 6 bases, leaving 10 bases not matched to a gene. The CDR3 reads CASSLRLAGLGDTQYF. In DNA form, the CDR3 reads TGTGCCAGCAGTCTAAGACTAGCGGGATTGGGGGATACGCAGTATTTT.

The V and J genes are TRBV18 and TRBJ1-1; D is ambiguous. V was cut by 8 bases and J by 1 base, with 14 bases left in between. There are 14 residues in the CDR3. From germline, CDR1 is KGHSH and CDR2 LQKENI. The CDR3, as DNA: TGTGCCAGCGCGGTGGGCTCGGCGAACACTGAAGCTTTCTTT. Its translation: CASAVGSANTEAFF.

There are many counts of this clonotype. This chain links TRBV12-3 or TRBV12-4 with TRBJ1-1; maybe TRBD1 (5 bases). The ends were cut back, 8 bases at V and 5 bases at J, with 15 bases in the middle. The CDR3 runs 13 residues. CDR3 nucleotides: TGTGCCAGCGCGACACGGGGGGGAACTGAAGCTTTCTTT. Amino acid sequence: CASATRGGTEAFF.

This clonotype was seen at least ten times. The V and J genes are TRBV4-3 and TRBJ2-3; D unclear. This CDR3 region has 16 residues. V was shortened by 0 bases and J by 4 bases, with 14 bases between the two germline ends. The germline V gene encodes CDR1 LGHNA and CDR2 YSLEER. CDR3 protein: CASSQEWSRRADTQYF. Written as DNA, the CDR3 is TGCGCCAGCAGCCAAGAATGGTCCCGAAGGGCAGATACGCAGTATTTT.

This clonotype was counted a few times. The chain links TRBV12-3 or TRBV12-4 to TRBJ2-5; TRBD2 agrees at 11 bases. Losses at the gene ends were 6 bases for V and 6 bases for J; bases not matched to a gene: 9. The CDR3 is made up of 15 amino acids. Here the CDR3 reads CASRDSGRAGQTQYF. The CDR3 DNA is TGTGCCAGCAGGGATAGCGGGAGGGCCGGGCAGACCCAGTACTTC.

The chain uses TRBV12-3 or TRBV12-4 and TRBJ2-3; D not certain. The CDR3 runs 14 residues. V gave up 3 bases and J gave up 4 bases, with 11 bases separating them. CDR3 in amino acids: CASSFIGSPDTQYF. CDR3 nucleotides: TGTGCCAGCAGTTTCATCGGCAGTCCAGATACGCAGTATTTT.